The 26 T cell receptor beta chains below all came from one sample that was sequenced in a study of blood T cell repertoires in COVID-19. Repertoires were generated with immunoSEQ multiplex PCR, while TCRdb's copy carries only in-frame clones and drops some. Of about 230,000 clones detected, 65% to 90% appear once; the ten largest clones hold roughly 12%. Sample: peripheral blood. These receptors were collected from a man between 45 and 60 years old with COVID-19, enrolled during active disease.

The CDR3 region is CASSQTYNSPLHF. For the CDR3, the DNA is TGCGCCAGCAGCCAAACTTATAATTCACCCCTCCACTTT. V is TRBV4-1 and J is TRBJ1-6; D not certain. The CDR3 is 13 amino acids. V was trimmed by 2 bases and J by 4 bases, leaving 3 bases between them. CDR1 is MGHRA and CDR2 is YSYEKL in the germline V gene.

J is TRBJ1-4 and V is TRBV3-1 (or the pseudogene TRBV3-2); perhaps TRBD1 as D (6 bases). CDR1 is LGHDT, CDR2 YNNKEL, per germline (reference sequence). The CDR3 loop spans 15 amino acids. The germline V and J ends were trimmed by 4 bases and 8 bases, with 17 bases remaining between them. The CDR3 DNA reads TGTGCCAGCAGCCGGAGTGGGGGGGCCTGGGAAAAACTGTTTTTT. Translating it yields CASSRSGGAWEKLFF.

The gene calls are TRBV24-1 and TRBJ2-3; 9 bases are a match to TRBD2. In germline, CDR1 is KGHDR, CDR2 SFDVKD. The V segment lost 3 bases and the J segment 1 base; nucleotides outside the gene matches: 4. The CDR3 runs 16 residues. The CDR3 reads CATSDPLAGGTDTQYF. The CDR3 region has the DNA TGTGCCACCAGTGATCCGTTAGCGGGGGGCACAGATACGCAGTATTTT.

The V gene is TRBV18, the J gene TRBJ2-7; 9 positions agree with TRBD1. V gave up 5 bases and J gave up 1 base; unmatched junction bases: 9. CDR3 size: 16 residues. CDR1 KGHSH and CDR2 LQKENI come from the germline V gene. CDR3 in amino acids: CASSLRTGEVSYEQYF. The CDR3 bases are TGTGCCAGCTCATTGAGGACAGGGGAGGTTTCCTACGAGCAGTACTTC. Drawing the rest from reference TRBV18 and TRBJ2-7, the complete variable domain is NAGVMQNPRHLVRRRGQEARLRCSPMKGHSHVYWYRQLPEEGLKFMVYLQKENIIDESGMPKERFSAEFPKEGPSILRIQQVVRGDSAAYFCASSLRTGEVSYEQYFGPGTRLTVT.

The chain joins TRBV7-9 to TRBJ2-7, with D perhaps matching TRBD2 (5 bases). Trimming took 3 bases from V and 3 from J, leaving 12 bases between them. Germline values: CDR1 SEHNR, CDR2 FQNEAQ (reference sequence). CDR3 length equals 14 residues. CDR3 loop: CASSFGDVRYEQYF. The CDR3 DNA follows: TGTGCCAGCAGCTTCGGGGATGTGCGCTACGAGCAGTACTTC.

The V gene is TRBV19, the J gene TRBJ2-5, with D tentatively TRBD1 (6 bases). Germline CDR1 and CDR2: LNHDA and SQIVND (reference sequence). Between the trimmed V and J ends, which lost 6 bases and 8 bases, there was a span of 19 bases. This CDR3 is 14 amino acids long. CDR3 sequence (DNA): TGTGCCAGTAGCTATGAACTAACAGGGATCACCCAGTACTTC. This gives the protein CASSYELTGITQYF.

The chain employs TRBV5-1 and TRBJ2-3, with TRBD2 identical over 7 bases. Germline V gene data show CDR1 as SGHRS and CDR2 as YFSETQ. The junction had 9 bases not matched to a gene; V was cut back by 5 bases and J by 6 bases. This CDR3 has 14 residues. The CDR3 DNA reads TGCGCCAGCAGTATGGGGGGGTTGAAGGATACGCAGTATTTT. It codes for CASSMGGLKDTQYF.

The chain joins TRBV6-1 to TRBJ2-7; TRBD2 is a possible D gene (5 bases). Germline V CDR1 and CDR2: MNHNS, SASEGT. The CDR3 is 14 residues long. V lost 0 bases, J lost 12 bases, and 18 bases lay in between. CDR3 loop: CASSEALARGSLYF. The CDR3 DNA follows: TGTGCCAGCAGTGAAGCCCTAGCCCGAGGATCATTGTACTTC.

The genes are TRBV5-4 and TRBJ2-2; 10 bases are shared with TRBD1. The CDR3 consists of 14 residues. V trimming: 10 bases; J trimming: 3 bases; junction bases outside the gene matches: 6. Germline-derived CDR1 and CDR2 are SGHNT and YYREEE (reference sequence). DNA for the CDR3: TGTGCCGGAAGACAGGGGGCGGACACCGGGGAGCTGTTTTTT. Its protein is CAGRQGADTGELFF.

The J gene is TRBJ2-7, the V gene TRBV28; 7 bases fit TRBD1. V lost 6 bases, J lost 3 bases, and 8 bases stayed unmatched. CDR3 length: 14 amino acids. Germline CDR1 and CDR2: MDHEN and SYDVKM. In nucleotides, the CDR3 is TGTGCCAGCAGGAGGACAGGAAGGGTCTACGAGCAGTACTTC. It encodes CASRRTGRVYEQYF. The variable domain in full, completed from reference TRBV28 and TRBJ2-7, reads DVKVTQSSRYLVKRTGEKVFLECVQDMDHENMFWYRQDPGLGLRLIYFSYDVKMKEKGDIPEGYSVSREKKERFSLILESASTNQTSMYLCASRRTGRVYEQYFGPGTRLTVT.

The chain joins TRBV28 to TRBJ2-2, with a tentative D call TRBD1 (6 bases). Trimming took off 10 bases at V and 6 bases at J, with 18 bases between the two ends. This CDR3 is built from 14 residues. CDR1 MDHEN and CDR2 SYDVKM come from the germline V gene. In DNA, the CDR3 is TGTGCCACCCTCTCCCCAGGGGTGGCCGGGGAGCTGTTTTTT. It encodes CATLSPGVAGELFF.

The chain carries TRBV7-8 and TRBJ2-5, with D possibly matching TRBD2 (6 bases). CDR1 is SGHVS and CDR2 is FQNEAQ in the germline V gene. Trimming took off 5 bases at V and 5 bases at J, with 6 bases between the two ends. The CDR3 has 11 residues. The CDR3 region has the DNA TGTGCCAGCAGCGGGGGGGAGACCCAGTACTTC. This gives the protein CASSGGETQYF.

CDR3: CASNWGQANTEAFF. The CDR3, as DNA: TGTGCCAGTAATTGGGGGCAGGCTAACACTGAAGCTTTCTTT. This sequence joins TRBV19 and TRBJ1-1; TRBD1 might be the D (6 bases). With 7 bases removed from V and 2 bases from J, the gap between germline ends came to 14 bases. CDR1 LNHDA and CDR2 SQIVND come from the germline V gene (reference sequence). The length of the CDR3 is 14 residues.

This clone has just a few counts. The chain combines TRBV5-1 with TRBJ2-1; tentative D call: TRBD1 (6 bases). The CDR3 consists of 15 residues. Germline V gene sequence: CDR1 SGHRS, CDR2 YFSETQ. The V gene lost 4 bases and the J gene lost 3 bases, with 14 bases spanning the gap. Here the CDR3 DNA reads TGCGCCAGCAGCCTATTGCAGGGGTACTACAATGAGCAGTTCTTC. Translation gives CASSLLQGYYNEQFF.

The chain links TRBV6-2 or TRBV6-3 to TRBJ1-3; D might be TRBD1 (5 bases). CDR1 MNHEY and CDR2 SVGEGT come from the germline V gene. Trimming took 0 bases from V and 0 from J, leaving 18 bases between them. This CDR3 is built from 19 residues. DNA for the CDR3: TGTGCCAGCAGTTACTCGACCAGGGAAGTCCGTCGCTCTGGAAACACCATATATTTT. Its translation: CASSYSTREVRRSGNTIYF.

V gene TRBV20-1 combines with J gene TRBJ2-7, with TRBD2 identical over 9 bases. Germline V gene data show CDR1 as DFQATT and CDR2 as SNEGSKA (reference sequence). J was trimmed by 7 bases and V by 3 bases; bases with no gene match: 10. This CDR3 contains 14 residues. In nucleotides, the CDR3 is TGCAGTGCTAGTAGCGGGAGATTTGTGCGGGAGCAGTACTTC. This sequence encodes CSASSGRFVREQYF.

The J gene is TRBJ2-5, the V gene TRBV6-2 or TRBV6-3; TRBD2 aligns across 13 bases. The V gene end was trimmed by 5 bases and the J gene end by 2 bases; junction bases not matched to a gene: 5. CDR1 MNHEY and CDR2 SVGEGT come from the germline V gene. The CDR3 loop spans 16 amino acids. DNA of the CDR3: TGTGCCAGCAGTACCAGACTAGCGGGGGGACAAGAGACCCAGTACTTC. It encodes CASSTRLAGGQETQYF.

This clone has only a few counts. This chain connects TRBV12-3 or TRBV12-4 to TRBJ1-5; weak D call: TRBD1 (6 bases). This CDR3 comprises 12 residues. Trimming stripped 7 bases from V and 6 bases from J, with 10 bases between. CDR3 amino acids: CASTQGSQPQHF. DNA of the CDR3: TGTGCCAGCACCCAGGGGTCTCAGCCCCAGCATTTT.

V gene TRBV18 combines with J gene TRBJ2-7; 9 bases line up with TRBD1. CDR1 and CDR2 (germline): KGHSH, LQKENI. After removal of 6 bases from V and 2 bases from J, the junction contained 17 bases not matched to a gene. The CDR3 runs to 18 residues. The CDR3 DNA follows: TGTGCCAGCTCGGCCCGCGAAATTCCGGGACAGGGAGCCTACGAGCAGTACTTC. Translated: CASSAREIPGQGAYEQYF. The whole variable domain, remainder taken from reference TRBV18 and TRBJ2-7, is NAGVMQNPRHLVRRRGQEARLRCSPMKGHSHVYWYRQLPEEGLKFMVYLQKENIIDESGMPKERFSAEFPKEGPSILRIQQVVRGDSAAYFCASSAREIPGQGAYEQYFGPGTRLTVT.

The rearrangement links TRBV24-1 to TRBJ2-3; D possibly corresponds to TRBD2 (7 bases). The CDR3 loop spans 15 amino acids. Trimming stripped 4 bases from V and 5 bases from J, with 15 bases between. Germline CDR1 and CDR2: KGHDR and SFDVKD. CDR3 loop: CATSETWGGVDTQYF. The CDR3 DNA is TGTGCCACCAGTGAAACCTGGGGGGGCGTAGATACGCAGTATTTT.

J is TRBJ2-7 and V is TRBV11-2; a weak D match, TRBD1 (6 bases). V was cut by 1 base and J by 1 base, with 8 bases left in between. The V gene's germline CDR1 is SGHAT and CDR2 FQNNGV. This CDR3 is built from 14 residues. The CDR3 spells CASSLAQGSYEQYF. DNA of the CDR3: TGTGCCAGCAGCTTAGCACAGGGATCCTACGAGCAGTACTTC.

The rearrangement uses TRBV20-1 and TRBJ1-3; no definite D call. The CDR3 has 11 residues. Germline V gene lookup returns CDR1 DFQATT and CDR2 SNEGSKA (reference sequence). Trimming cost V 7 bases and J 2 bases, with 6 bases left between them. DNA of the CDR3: TGCAGTGTTCATGCTGGAAACACCATATATTTT. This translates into CSVHAGNTIYF.

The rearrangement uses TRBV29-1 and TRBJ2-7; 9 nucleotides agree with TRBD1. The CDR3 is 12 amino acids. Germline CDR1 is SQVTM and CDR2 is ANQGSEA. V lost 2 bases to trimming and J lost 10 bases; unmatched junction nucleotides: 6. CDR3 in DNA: TGCAGCGTTGAAACGACAGGGGGTCCTCAGTACTTC. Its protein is CSVETTGGPQYF.

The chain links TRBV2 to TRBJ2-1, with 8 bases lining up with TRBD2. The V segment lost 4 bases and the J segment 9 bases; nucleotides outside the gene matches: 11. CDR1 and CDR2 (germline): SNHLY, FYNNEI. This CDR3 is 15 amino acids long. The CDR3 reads CASSGGTRGLGEQFF. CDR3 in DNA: TGTGCCAGCAGTGGAGGGACTAGAGGGCTGGGTGAGCAGTTCTTC.

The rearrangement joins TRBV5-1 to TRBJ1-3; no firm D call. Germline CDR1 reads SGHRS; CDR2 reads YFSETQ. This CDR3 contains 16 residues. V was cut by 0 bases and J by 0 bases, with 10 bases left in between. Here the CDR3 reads CASSLEVGSSGNTIYF. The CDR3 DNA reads TGCGCCAGCAGCTTGGAAGTGGGGAGCTCTGGAAACACCATATATTTT.

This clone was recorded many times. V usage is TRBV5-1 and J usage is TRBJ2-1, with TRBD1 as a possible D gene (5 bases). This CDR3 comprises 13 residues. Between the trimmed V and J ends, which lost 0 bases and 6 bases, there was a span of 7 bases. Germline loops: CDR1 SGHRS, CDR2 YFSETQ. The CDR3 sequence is CASSLARANEQFF. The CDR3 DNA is TGCGCCAGCAGCTTGGCCAGGGCCAATGAGCAGTTCTTC.